This TCR beta chain was recovered during a study of T cell repertoires in cytomegalovirus infection. Overall study: Public signatures in TCR beta pointed to CMV infection and matching HLA type.

Study-level results: The ex vivo response was dominated by HLA-C-restricted CMV-specific TCR beta clonotypes.

One entry per CDR3 protein, called by TCRdb with MiXCR from the reads. There are about 600,000 distinct CDR3 sequences in the sample; roughly a quarter occur only once, and around 8% lies in the top ten. Comment on this clonotype: Its antigen is undetermined.

V shed 1 base and J shed 7 bases, with 17 bases lying between them. Germline CDR1 is SEHNR and CDR2 is FQNEAQ (reference sequence). The CDR3 runs to 16 residues. The sequencing input was CD8+ T cells from PBMCs. The chain is built from TRBV7-9 and TRBJ1-3; the D is unclear. The source of this sequence is a human donor in good health (CMV status not recorded). Some clones in this sample may be carry-over from other donors' samples. In nucleotides, the CDR3 is TGTGCCAGCAGCTTAGGGAAAAGGGATCTTCGGAACACCATATATTTT. It translates to CASSLGKRDLRNTIYF.